Each of the 26 T cell receptor beta chains below was sequenced from the same sample in a study of T-cell reconstitution after alpha-beta-depleted transplantation in children. It was with unique molecular identifiers that the TCRbeta library was prepared. TCRdb passed the PCR reads through MiXCR, listing each CDR3 protein once. The table records hundreds of thousands of distinct CDR3 sequences, 9.9% of them present only once. The sample in question was PBMCs from the stem cell graft donor, obtained from the stem cell graft. The receptor source for this set is a human donor who donated a stem cell graft to a child with SCID.

This clonotype was detected a few times. The chain has TRBV9 and TRBJ2-3; the D is unclear. Germline values: CDR1 SGDLS, CDR2 YYNGEE. The length of the CDR3 is 13 residues. The V end lost 3 bases, the J end lost 2 bases, and 7 bases lay between the germline ends. The CDR3: CASSAGNTDTQYF. Here the CDR3 DNA reads TGTGCCAGCAGCGCTGGGAACACAGATACGCAGTATTTT.

The chain carries TRBV6-1 and TRBJ1-6; 7 nucleotides agree with TRBD1. CDR3 size: 17 residues. With V trimmed by 7 bases and J by 0 bases, 9 bases remained unmatched. CDR1 and CDR2 (germline): MNHNS, SASEGT. Written as DNA, the CDR3 is TGTGCCAGCACATGGACAGGCATGAGCTCCTATAATTCACCCCTCCACTTT. Protein product: CASTWTGMSSYNSPLHF.

The chain has TRBV20-1 and TRBJ1-6, with a tentative D call TRBD1 (5 bases). The ends were cut back, 6 bases at V and 3 bases at J, with 15 bases in the middle. Germline V gene data show CDR1 as DFQATT and CDR2 as SNEGSKA (reference sequence). The length of the CDR3 is 15 residues. This CDR3 is CSATYRQNYNSPLHF. The CDR3 nucleotides are TGCAGTGCGACATATCGACAGAACTATAATTCACCCCTCCACTTT.

This clonotype was counted between two and nine times. The rearrangement joins TRBV20-1 to TRBJ1-3; 7 bases fit TRBD1. The germline gives CDR1 DFQATT, CDR2 SNEGSKA (reference sequence). With V trimmed by 1 base and J by 0 bases, 12 bases remained unmatched. The CDR3 runs 18 residues. The DNA for the CDR3 is TGCAGTGCTAGAGTGGCAGGGGGACATGCTTCCTCTGGAAACACCATATATTTT. It codes for CSARVAGGHASSGNTIYF.

This clonotype was observed a handful of times. The chain has TRBV12-3 or TRBV12-4 and TRBJ2-3; 10 nucleotides line up with TRBD2. This CDR3 is built from 17 residues. Germline trimming cut 4 bases from V and 4 bases from J; bases unmatched to any gene: 11. The CDR3 region has the DNA TGTGCCAGCAGTTCGCCCCTAGGGCTAGCGGGGGCAGATACGCAGTATTTT. It yields the protein CASSSPLGLAGADTQYF.

This clonotype was counted many times. One junction end disagrees with the germline gene, perhaps due to a read error. This rearrangement joins TRBV20-1 to TRBJ1-1; D gene uncertain. Germline V gives CDR1 DFQATT, CDR2 SNEGSKA (reference sequence). The CDR3 contains 11 residues. CDR3 DNA: TGTAGTGCTAGAGATCCCCCTGAAGCTTTCTTT. Translation gives CSARDPPEAFF.

J is TRBJ1-4 and V is TRBV7-8; 7 positions match TRBD1. CDR3 length equals 15 residues. Germline V gene lookup returns CDR1 SGHVS and CDR2 FQNEAQ. With 5 bases clipped from V and 7 bases from J, the junction kept 10 bases outside the gene matches. CDR3 sequence: CASSPGQGDSEKLFF. For the CDR3, the DNA is TGTGCCAGCAGCCCCGGCCAGGGGGATAGTGAAAAACTGTTTTTT.

Only a few counts were recorded for this clonotype. This chain uses TRBV5-1 with TRBJ1-3; D is ambiguous. The CDR3 is made up of 13 amino acids. Deletions cut 4 bases from V and 4 bases from J, with 9 bases between. Per the germline V gene, CDR1 is SGHRS and CDR2 is YFSETQ. CDR3 coding DNA: TGCGCCAGCAGCCCGGATCTCGGAAACACCATATATTTT. Translated, it gives CASSPDLGNTIYF.

This clonotype was recorded at least ten times. This rearrangement joins TRBV20-1 to TRBJ2-7; TRBD1 agrees at 7 bases. The CDR3 extends over 16 amino acids. V lost 0 bases and J lost 2; bases outside the gene matches: 10. In germline, CDR1 is DFQATT, CDR2 SNEGSKA (reference sequence). The CDR3 reads CSAREYPDRPPYEQYF. CDR3 sequence (DNA): TGCAGTGCTAGAGAATACCCGGACAGGCCTCCCTACGAGCAGTACTTC.

This clonotype was counted only a few times. This chain links TRBV24-1 with TRBJ2-1; D is uncertain. CDR3 length equals 11 residues. Trimming shortened V by 7 bases and J by 5 bases, and 5 bases separated the two germline ends. CDR1 and CDR2 from the germline V gene are KGHDR and SFDVKD. The DNA of the CDR3 is TGTGCCACCAGCTGGGACAATGAGCAGTTCTTC. Amino acid sequence: CATSWDNEQFF.

Remarks on this clonotype: A read error may be the cause here, since a much bigger clone is one base away. V gene TRBV12-3 or TRBV12-4 combines with J gene TRBJ1-4; no clear D. The CDR3 is 14 residues long. V shed 6 bases and J shed 0 bases, with 8 bases lying between them. The CDR3 nucleotides are TGTGCCAGCAGGAGAGTGGCAACTAATGAAAAACTGTTTTTT. Protein product: CASRRVATNEKLFF.

This chain uses TRBV5-1 with TRBJ2-2; 12 positions agree with TRBD2. The CDR3 is 15 amino acids. Germline loops: CDR1 SGHRS, CDR2 YFSETQ. Losses at the gene ends were 3 bases for V and 5 bases for J; bases not matched to a gene: 2. CDR3 nucleotides: TGCGCCAGCAGCTCGACTAGCGGGGGAACCGGGGAGCTGTTTTTT. Translation gives CASSSTSGGTGELFF.

The table lists this clonotype with a few counts. The J gene is TRBJ1-1, the V gene TRBV5-1, with 7 bases lining up with TRBD1. CDR1 and CDR2 from the germline V gene are SGHRS and YFSETQ. V lost 4 bases and J lost 0; bases outside the gene matches: 9. The CDR3 runs 16 residues. CDR3: CASSDPGQNMNTEAFF. The CDR3, as DNA: TGCGCCAGCAGCGACCCGGGACAGAACATGAACACTGAAGCTTTCTTT.

The CDR3 coding sequence is TGTGCCAGCAGCTTTTCGGGAACAGATACGCAGTATTTT. Translating it yields CASSFSGTDTQYF. J is TRBJ2-3 and V is TRBV7-3; perhaps TRBD2 as D (5 bases). CDR1 and CDR2 (germline): SGHTA, FQGTGA. V was trimmed by 3 bases and J by 3 bases, leaving 7 bases between them. This CDR3 contains 13 residues.

This chain connects TRBV7-2 to TRBJ2-5; the D gene could be TRBD1 or TRBD2 (5 bases each). Germline CDR1 SGHTA, CDR2 FQGNSA. The CDR3 is 16 amino acids. Trimming left V 3 bases short and J 4 bases short, with 18 bases between. The CDR3 spells CASSLSALVGGETQYF. The DNA for the CDR3 is TGTGCCAGCAGCTTGTCAGCATTAGTTGGGGGAGAGACCCAGTACTTC.

This clonotype was observed a few times. The chain uses TRBV6-2 or TRBV6-3 and TRBJ2-3; the D gene could be TRBD1 or TRBD2 (5 bases each). Germline values: CDR1 MNHEY, CDR2 SVGEGT. The germline V and J ends were trimmed by 6 bases and 4 bases, with 17 bases remaining between them. CDR3 size: 15 residues. CDR3 nucleotide sequence: TGTGCCAGCAGCAGCCGGGACCATCGCGCAGATACGCAGTATTTT. Protein product: CASSSRDHRADTQYF.

This clonotype was detected only a few times. The chain combines TRBV4-1 with TRBJ2-7; D gene uncertain. V was clipped by 1 base and J by 7 bases, with 11 bases between them. The CDR3 covers 13 residues. Germline V gene sequence: CDR1 MGHRA, CDR2 YSYEKL. The CDR3 here is CASSQGSGREQYF. Written as DNA, the CDR3 is TGCGCCAGCAGCCAAGGGTCCGGGCGGGAGCAGTACTTC.

The chain joins TRBV7-3 to TRBJ2-3; no definite D call. The ends were cut back, 6 bases at V and 4 bases at J, with 17 bases in the middle. CDR1 SGHTA and CDR2 FQGTGA come from the germline V gene. This CDR3 region has 15 residues. The CDR3 here is CASSLGPPTPDTQYF. The CDR3 DNA reads TGTGCCAGCAGTTTAGGACCCCCGACGCCAGATACGCAGTATTTT.

V gene TRBV27 combines with J gene TRBJ2-2, with 11 positions matching TRBD2. CDR1 is MNHEY and CDR2 is SMNVEV in the germline V gene (reference sequence). Unmatched junction bases numbered 6, after V lost 3 bases and J lost 6 bases. This CDR3 has 16 residues. CDR3 protein: CASSFLAGGPSGELFF. DNA of the CDR3: TGTGCCAGCAGTTTCTTAGCGGGGGGGCCGTCCGGGGAGCTGTTTTTT.

The chain recombines TRBV5-1 with TRBJ2-1; D is perhaps TRBD1 (5 bases). With 0 bases removed from V and 1 base from J, the gap between germline ends came to 8 bases. CDR3 length equals 15 residues. Germline V lookup: CDR1 SGHRS, CDR2 YFSETQ. This chain's CDR3 is CASSLEGQSYNEQFF. For the CDR3, the DNA is TGCGCCAGCAGCTTGGAGGGGCAGTCCTACAATGAGCAGTTCTTC.

This clonotype was detected only a few times. The gene calls are TRBV20-1 and TRBJ2-5; possibly TRBD1 or TRBD2 for D (6 bases each). Trimming shortened V by 6 bases and J by 5 bases, and 19 bases separated the two germline ends. This CDR3 is 14 amino acids long. CDR1 is DFQATT and CDR2 is SNEGSKA in the germline V gene (reference sequence). In DNA, the CDR3 is TGCAGTGCCCTAACGGAGGGGGGTAGGGAGACCCAGTACTTC. Translating gives CSALTEGGRETQYF.

This clonotype was observed a few times. This chain links TRBV2 with TRBJ2-3; 7 bases line up with TRBD2. CDR3 length equals 16 residues. J lost 8 bases, V lost 5 bases, and 16 bases had no gene match. Per germline, CDR1 SNHLY and CDR2 FYNNEI. CDR3 bases: TGTGCCAGCAGTCCACCTGGCGGGGGAACCTATGGTACGCAGTATTTT. It encodes CASSPPGGGTYGTQYF.

This clonotype occurred many times. The gene calls are TRBV29-1 and TRBJ2-1; the D is unclear. Trimming pared 1 base from V and 7 bases from J, leaving 5 bases between. Germline V gives CDR1 SQVTM, CDR2 ANQGSEA. The CDR3 consists of 11 residues. The CDR3 sequence is CSVEVYNEQFF. The CDR3 DNA is TGCAGCGTTGAAGTTTATAATGAGCAGTTCTTC.

The chain links TRBV5-1 to TRBJ2-7, with TRBD2 matching 7 bases. The germline CDR1 and CDR2 sequences are SGHRS and YFSETQ. The CDR3 has 14 amino acids. V lost 5 bases to trimming and J lost 5 bases; unmatched junction nucleotides: 10. This CDR3 reads CASRLGGGTDEQYF. DNA of the CDR3: TGCGCCAGCAGGCTGGGGGGAGGGACGGACGAGCAGTACTTC.

There are a few counts of this clonotype. The chain couples TRBV3-1 to TRBJ2-1; 7 bases agree with TRBD1. The CDR3 loop spans 14 amino acids. Looked up from germline, CDR1 is LGHDT and CDR2 is YNNKEL (reference sequence). The V gene end was trimmed by 5 bases and the J gene end by 6 bases; junction bases not matched to a gene: 7. The CDR3 sequence: CASSSIGGVNEQFF. DNA of the CDR3: TGTGCCAGCAGCTCAATAGGGGGCGTCAATGAGCAGTTCTTC.

CDR3 sequence (DNA): TGCAGTGCATGGCAGGGACTACCTAGCGGCTACACCTTC. Protein sequence: CSAWQGLPSGYTF. The J gene is TRBJ1-2, the V gene TRBV20-1; possible D gene TRBD1, 5 bases. The V end lost 6 bases, the J end lost 8 bases, and 19 bases lay between the germline ends. Germline V gene lookup returns CDR1 DFQATT and CDR2 SNEGSKA (reference sequence). The CDR3 covers 13 residues.